The 5 T cell receptor beta chains in this list originate from one sample, sequenced in a study of cytomegalovirus exposure and HLA in healthy donors. Here immunoSEQ multiplex PCR was the method, and the copy in TCRdb shows in-frame clones only, minus some. Among about 130,000 clones listed, about 88% were seen once. The sequenced sample was PBMCs. All receptors come from a woman aged 18-29 years in good health and CMV-seronegative.

The chain couples TRBV21-1 to TRBJ1-2; the D call of TRBD1 is as the table states it, not checked on the DNA. TRBV21-1 is classified as a pseudogene. The CDR3 consists of 17 residues. The CDR3 loop reads CASSTVSHRPLERGYTF. Here the CDR3 DNA reads TGTGCCAGCAGCACGGTATCGCACAGGCCCTTAGAACGTGGCTACACCTTC.

This chain links TRBV19 with TRBJ2-2, with D possibly TRBD1 on 6 matching bases. V lost 7 bases and J lost 4, with 13 bases in between. This CDR3 contains 14 residues. The germline V gene encodes CDR1 LNHDA and CDR2 SQIVND (reference sequence). CDR3 residues: CASTDGGGTGELFF. In nucleotides, the CDR3 is TGTGCCAGTACCGATGGGGGCGGCACCGGGGAGCTGTTTTTT.

V is TRBV5-6 and J is TRBJ1-1; D might be TRBD1 (6 bases). This CDR3 contains 15 residues. V lost 5 bases, J lost 1 base, and 15 bases lay in between. Looked up from germline, CDR1 is SGHDT and CDR2 is YYEEEE. CDR3 nucleotides: TGTGCCAGCAGATTATGGGGGCACAGGAACACTGAAGCTTTCTTT. The encoded protein is CASRLWGHRNTEAFF.

A single count supports this clone. The chain joins TRBV9 to TRBJ2-1; D is perhaps TRBD2 (6 bases). The germline CDR1 and CDR2 sequences are SGDLS and YYNGEE. This CDR3 has 16 amino acids. V lost 2 bases and J lost 7, with 19 bases in between. CDR3 residues: CASSVGGWYPGNEQFF. The CDR3 coding sequence is TGTGCCAGCAGCGTCGGAGGGTGGTATCCAGGGAATGAGCAGTTCTTC.

The genes are TRBV7-9 and TRBJ1-2; TRBD1 is a possible D gene (5 bases). The germline gives CDR1 SEHNR, CDR2 FQNEAQ (reference sequence). This CDR3 has 12 amino acids. The ends were cut back, 3 bases at V and 6 bases at J, with 8 bases in the middle. This chain's CDR3 is CASSFGGDGYTF. CDR3 sequence (DNA): TGTGCCAGCAGCTTCGGAGGGGATGGCTACACCTTC.